What follows are 25 T cell receptor beta chains derived from one specimen sequenced in a study of regulatory T cells in long-lasting Graves disease. Time point described: newly diagnosed GD, antithyroid drugs for less than 3 months. RNA from PBMCs was the source of the TCR library. According to the study, TCR beta libraries were built with iRepertoire HTBI primers and CDR3-region Arm-PCR. TCRdb ran MiXCR on the multiplex PCR reads and lists one entry per CDR3 protein. Of 300,000 to 400,000 distinct CDR3 sequences listed, around 16% are singletons. Here the sequenced sample was peripheral blood mononuclear cells (PBMCs), taken at new diagnosis, from a patient treated with antithyroid drugs. The receptors stem from a female donor with Graves disease.

This clonotype was counted many times. The J gene is TRBJ1-2, the V gene TRBV3-1; D call uncertain. V lost 4 bases, J lost 5 bases, and 14 bases lay in between. Germline V gene sequence: CDR1 LGHDT, CDR2 YNNKEL (reference sequence). This CDR3 is 14 amino acids long. CDR3 loop: CASSPPREGYGYTF. The CDR3 nucleotides read TGTGCCAGCAGCCCACCGAGGGAGGGATATGGCTACACCTTC.

This clonotype was counted a few times. This may come from a read error, since a much larger clone is one base off. The chain is built from TRBV6-2 or TRBV6-3 and TRBJ1-5, with no clear D. The CDR3 is made up of 12 amino acids. Per the germline V gene, CDR1 is MNHEY and CDR2 is SVGEGT. The CDR3 protein is CASRDSNQPPHF. The CDR3 DNA follows: TGTGCCAGCAGAGATAGCAATCAGCCCCCGCATTTT.

This clonotype was observed many times. This chain connects TRBV7-9 to TRBJ2-3, with 7 bases lining up with TRBD2. The V gene end was trimmed by 6 bases and the J gene end by 10 bases; junction bases not matched to a gene: 4. The CDR3 spans 11 residues. CDR1 and CDR2 from the germline V gene are SEHNR and FQNEAQ (reference sequence). Here the CDR3 reads CASSRGEAQYF. CDR3 DNA: TGTGCCAGCAGTCGGGGGGAGGCGCAGTATTTT.

Ten or more counts support this clonotype. V is TRBV7-2 and J is TRBJ2-7; D is unresolved. The V end was cut by 0 bases, the J end by 5 bases, with 5 bases between. Germline-derived CDR1 and CDR2 are SGHTA and FQGNSA. The length of the CDR3 is 12 residues. The CDR3 spells CASSLASHEQYF. CDR3 bases: TGTGCCAGCAGCTTAGCAAGCCACGAGCAGTACTTC.

This clonotype was observed at least ten times. The rearrangement links TRBV6-2 or TRBV6-3 to TRBJ2-1, with 9 bases fitting TRBD1. The CDR3 spans 16 residues. Germline trimming cut 0 bases from V and 5 bases from J; bases unmatched to any gene: 5. Germline lookup yields CDR1 MNHEY and CDR2 SVGEGT. CDR3 protein: CASSYSLGQGNNEQFF. CDR3 DNA: TGTGCCAGCAGTTACTCACTGGGACAGGGAAACAATGAGCAGTTCTTC.

The V gene is TRBV10-3, the J gene TRBJ2-1; D unclear. The germline V gene has CDR1 ENHRY and CDR2 SYGVKD. Trimming pared 4 bases from V and 0 bases from J, leaving 10 bases between. The CDR3 is 15 residues long. CDR3 nucleotide sequence: TGTGCCATCAGTGCGGTGGGAAACTCCTACAATGAGCAGTTCTTC. Translated: CAISAVGNSYNEQFF.

This clonotype showed up just a few times. The chain has TRBV19 and TRBJ2-1; tentative D call: TRBD1 (5 bases). V lost 5 bases and J lost 10, with 9 bases in between. This CDR3 spans 11 amino acids. The germline V gene encodes CDR1 LNHDA and CDR2 SQIVND (reference sequence). CDR3 sequence reads: CASSPNREQFF. For the CDR3, the DNA is TGTGCCAGTAGTCCCAACAGGGAGCAGTTCTTC.

This chain uses TRBV4-1 with TRBJ2-5, with TRBD1 matching over 7 bases. With 1 base clipped from V and 3 bases from J, the junction kept 5 bases outside the gene matches. Germline V CDR1 and CDR2: MGHRA, YSYEKL. There are 15 residues in the CDR3. The CDR3 is CASSQVGTAKETQYF. The CDR3 nucleotides read TGCGCCAGCAGCCAAGTCGGGACAGCTAAAGAGACCCAGTACTTC.

This clonotype was picked up a small number of times. The V gene is TRBV27, the J gene TRBJ2-7; D is possibly TRBD2 (5 bases). The CDR3 has 13 amino acids. V was cut by 3 bases and J by 5 bases, with 11 bases left in between. The germline V gene has CDR1 MNHEY and CDR2 SMNVEV (reference sequence). CDR3 sequence (DNA): TGTGCCAGCAGTTTTTTTGAGGGAAACGAGCAGTACTTC. Translation gives CASSFFEGNEQYF.

This clonotype was counted only a few times. The chain links TRBV27 to TRBJ2-3; tentative D call: TRBD2 (6 bases). Germline loops: CDR1 MNHEY, CDR2 SMNVEV (reference sequence). Trimming cost V 8 bases and J 1 base, with 10 bases left between them. This CDR3 contains 13 residues. Here the CDR3 DNA reads TGTGCCAGCGCTAAGCGGGGCACAGATACGCAGTATTTT. It translates to CASAKRGTDTQYF.

This clonotype was seen repeatedly, ten times or more. CDR3 sequence: CASRFMTGGYTF. The DNA for the CDR3 is TGTGCCAGCAGATTCATGACCGGTGGCTACACCTTC. The rearrangement joins TRBV27 to TRBJ1-2; D is unresolved. The CDR3 consists of 12 residues. Trimming took 6 bases from V and 7 from J, leaving 12 bases between them. In germline, CDR1 is MNHEY, CDR2 SMNVEV (reference sequence).

This clonotype was seen repeatedly, ten times or more. The V and J genes are TRBV28 and TRBJ1-5; TRBD1 agrees at 8 bases. Losses at the gene ends were 6 bases for V and 2 bases for J; bases not matched to a gene: 3. This CDR3 comprises 14 residues. Germline V CDR1 and CDR2: MDHEN, SYDVKM. The CDR3 bases are TGTGCCAGCAGGGCGGACAGGGGCAATCAGCCCCAGCATTTT. It yields the protein CASRADRGNQPQHF.

This clonotype has just a few counts. This sequence joins TRBV6-5 and TRBJ2-7; TRBD2 matches at 9 bases. Looked up from germline, CDR1 is MNHEY and CDR2 is SVGAGI. V was pared by 0 bases and J by 1 base, with 7 bases of the junction left unmatched. This CDR3 comprises 17 residues. The chain's CDR3 is CASSYSGSGRGSYEQYF. CDR3 nucleotides: TGTGCCAGCAGTTACTCGGGTAGCGGGAGAGGTTCCTACGAGCAGTACTTC.

The V call is TRBV4-1, the J call TRBJ2-1; D remains ambiguous. This CDR3 is built from 16 residues. Trimming stripped 0 bases from V and 0 bases from J, with 9 bases between. Per germline, CDR1 MGHRA and CDR2 YSYEKL. The chain's CDR3 is CASSQDRWGSYNEQFF. As DNA, the CDR3 is TGCGCCAGCAGCCAAGATCGGTGGGGCTCCTACAATGAGCAGTTCTTC.

This chain connects TRBV20-1 to TRBJ2-1; TRBD2 agrees at 11 bases. There are 16 residues in the CDR3. Trimming removed 2 bases from V and 0 bases from J; junction bases left unmatched: 3. Germline-derived CDR1 and CDR2 are DFQATT and SNEGSKA (reference sequence). The CDR3 here is CSARSGLADSYNEQFF. The CDR3 DNA sequence: TGCAGTGCTAGATCGGGACTAGCGGACTCCTACAATGAGCAGTTCTTC.

This clonotype was seen repeatedly, ten times or more. This chain links TRBV6-5 with TRBJ2-1; the match to TRBD1 covers 7 bases. The germline CDR1 and CDR2 sequences are MNHEY and SVGAGI. V was clipped by 2 bases and J by 4 bases; unmatched bases: 5. The CDR3 loop spans 15 amino acids. The CDR3 reads CASSYTRDSYNEQFF. The CDR3 region has the DNA TGTGCCAGCAGTTACACCCGGGACAGTTACAATGAGCAGTTCTTC.

This clonotype was observed many times. V and J are TRBV11-2 and TRBJ2-5, with TRBD2 as a possible D gene (7 bases). The end of the DNA fits TRBJ2-1 better, so the J call may be wrong. This CDR3 is built from 13 residues. Germline V gene data show CDR1 as SGHAT and CDR2 as FQNNGV. The CDR3 spells CASISTGGHEQFF. CDR3 bases: TGTGCCAGCATCAGTACGGGGGGCCATGAGCAGTTCTTC.

This clonotype was picked up many times. The J gene is TRBJ2-5, the V gene TRBV5-1; D is perhaps TRBD1 (5 bases). Germline V lookup: CDR1 SGHRS, CDR2 YFSETQ. Trimming stripped 1 base from V and 4 bases from J, with 11 bases between. CDR3 length equals 14 residues. In DNA, the CDR3 is TGCGCCAGCAGCTTGAATGGGCAGGGAGAGACCCAGTACTTC. Translating gives CASSLNGQGETQYF.

This clonotype was picked up many times. The chain carries TRBV5-1 and TRBJ1-1; the D is unclear. This CDR3 contains 14 residues. The V gene lost 1 base and the J gene lost 1 base, with 8 bases spanning the gap. Germline V gene lookup returns CDR1 SGHRS and CDR2 YFSETQ. The CDR3 sequence is CASSLRFSNTEAFF. The CDR3, as DNA: TGCGCCAGCAGCTTGAGATTTTCGAACACTGAAGCTTTCTTT.

In its sample, this clonotype was seen many times. The gene calls are TRBV2 and TRBJ2-3, with 7 positions matching TRBD2. V shed 6 bases and J 5 bases; nucleotides not matched to a gene: 11. There are 15 residues in the CDR3. In germline, CDR1 is SNHLY, CDR2 FYNNEI. The CDR3 bases are TGTGCCAGCAGCGGACTAGTTCAAGGTGGAGATACGCAGTATTTT. Protein sequence: CASSGLVQGGDTQYF. Together with reference TRBV2 and TRBJ2-3, the CDR3 gives the full variable domain: EPEVTQTPSHQVTQMGQEVILRCVPISNHLYFYWYRQILGQKVEFLVSFYNNEISEKSEIFDDQFSVERPDGSNFTLKIRSTKLEDSAMYFCASSGLVQGGDTQYFGPGTRLTVL.

The chain joins TRBV28 to TRBJ2-3; D possibly corresponds to TRBD2 (5 bases). Germline V gene lookup returns CDR1 MDHEN and CDR2 SYDVKM. V lost 6 bases and J lost 4, with 17 bases in between. The CDR3 is 15 residues long. CDR3 sequence (DNA): TGTGCCAGCAGCTCGACTACTCCGGGCGCAGATACGCAGTATTTT. Amino acids: CASSSTTPGADTQYF.

This clonotype came up many times. This chain connects TRBV7-2 to TRBJ1-2; TRBD1 is a possible D gene (6 bases). CDR3 length: 15 residues. V lost 5 bases to trimming and J lost 7 bases, with 20 bases between them. The germline gives CDR1 SGHTA, CDR2 FQGNSA. CDR3 DNA sequence: TGTGCCAGCAGCATCCTACAGGGTTCGCGTGGTGGCTACACCTTC. This encodes CASSILQGSRGGYTF.

Ten or more counts support this clonotype. The chain has TRBV3-1 and TRBJ1-1; D might be TRBD1 (6 bases). CDR3 size: 14 residues. Deletions cut 4 bases from V and 3 bases from J, with 12 bases between. Germline V gives CDR1 LGHDT, CDR2 YNNKEL (reference sequence). CDR3 nucleotide sequence: TGTGCCAGCAGCCTCGTAGGGGGGGACACTGAAGCTTTCTTT. This translates into CASSLVGGDTEAFF.

The chain employs TRBV5-1 and TRBJ2-1; D unclear. Looked up from germline, CDR1 is SGHRS and CDR2 is YFSETQ. Trimming shortened V by 0 bases and J by 10 bases, and 14 bases separated the two germline ends. CDR3 length: 14 amino acids. CDR3 region: CASSLENSNEEQFF. CDR3 nucleotides: TGCGCCAGCAGCTTGGAAAACTCGAATGAGGAGCAGTTCTTC.

Of note for this clonotype: A single base separates this from a much larger clone, so it may be a read error. The chain has TRBV11-1 and TRBJ2-3; no definite D call. Looked up from germline, CDR1 is SGHAT and CDR2 is FQDESV (reference sequence). The CDR3 length is 14 residues. In DNA form, the CDR3 reads TGTGCCAGCAGCTTGGGTGGATACACAGATACGCAGTGTTTT. This encodes CASSLGGYTDTQCF.